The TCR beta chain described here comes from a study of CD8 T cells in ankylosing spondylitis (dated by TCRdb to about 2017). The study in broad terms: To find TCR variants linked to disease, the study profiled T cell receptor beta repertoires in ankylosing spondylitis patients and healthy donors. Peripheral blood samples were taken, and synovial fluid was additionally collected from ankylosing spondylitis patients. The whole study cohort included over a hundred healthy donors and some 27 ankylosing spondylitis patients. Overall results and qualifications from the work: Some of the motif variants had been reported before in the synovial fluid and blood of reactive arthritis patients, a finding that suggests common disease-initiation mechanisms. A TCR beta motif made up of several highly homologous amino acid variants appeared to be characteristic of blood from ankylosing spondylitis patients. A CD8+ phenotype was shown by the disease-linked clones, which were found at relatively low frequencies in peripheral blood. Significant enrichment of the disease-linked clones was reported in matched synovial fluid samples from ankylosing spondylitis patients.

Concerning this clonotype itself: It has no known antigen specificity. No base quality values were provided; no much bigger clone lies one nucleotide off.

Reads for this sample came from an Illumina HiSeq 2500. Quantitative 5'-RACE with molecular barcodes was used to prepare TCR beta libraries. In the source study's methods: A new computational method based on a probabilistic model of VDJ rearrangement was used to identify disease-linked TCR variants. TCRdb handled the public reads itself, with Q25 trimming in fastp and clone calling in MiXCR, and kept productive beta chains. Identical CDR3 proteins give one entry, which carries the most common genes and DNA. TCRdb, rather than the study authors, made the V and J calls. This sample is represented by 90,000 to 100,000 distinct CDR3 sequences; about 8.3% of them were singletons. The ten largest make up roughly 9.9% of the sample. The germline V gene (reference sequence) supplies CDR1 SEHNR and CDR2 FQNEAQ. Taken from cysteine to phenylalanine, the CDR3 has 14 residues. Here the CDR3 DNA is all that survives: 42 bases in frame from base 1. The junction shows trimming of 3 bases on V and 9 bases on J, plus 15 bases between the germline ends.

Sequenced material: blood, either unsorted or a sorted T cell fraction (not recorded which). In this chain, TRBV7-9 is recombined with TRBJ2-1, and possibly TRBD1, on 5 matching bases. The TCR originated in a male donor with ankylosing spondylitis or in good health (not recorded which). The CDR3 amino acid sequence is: CASSLGREASEQFF. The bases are TGTGCCAGCAGCTTGGGCAGGGAAGCAAGTGAGCAGTTCTTC.